One and the same sample provided the 13 T cell receptor beta chains below, sequenced in a study of blood T cell repertoires in COVID-19. Measured with immunoSEQ multiplex PCR; TCRdb has only the in-frame clones, and not every one. The sample has 440,000 or so clones, roughly 90% seen once; the top ten hold about 1.4%. Sequencing was carried out using peripheral blood. These receptors originate from a middle-aged woman with COVID-19, enrolled during active disease.

J is TRBJ1-1 and V is TRBV28, with 7 bases identical to TRBD1. The CDR3 loop spans 15 amino acids. The germline CDR1 and CDR2 sequences are MDHEN and SYDVKM. Losses at the gene ends were 5 bases for V and 1 base for J; bases not matched to a gene: 7. CDR3: CASSLEGGPNTEAFF. In DNA form, the CDR3 reads TGTGCCAGCAGTCTCGAAGGGGGCCCGAACACTGAAGCTTTCTTT. Together with reference TRBV28 and TRBJ1-1, the CDR3 gives the full variable domain: DVKVTQSSRYLVKRTGEKVFLECVQDMDHENMFWYRQDPGLGLRLIYFSYDVKMKEKGDIPEGYSVSREKKERFSLILESASTNQTSMYLCASSLEGGPNTEAFFGQGTRLTVV.

The genes are TRBV13 and TRBJ1-5, with 9 bases identical to TRBD1. CDR1 is PRHDT, CDR2 FYEKMQ, per germline (reference sequence). J was trimmed by 4 bases and V by 5 bases; bases with no gene match: 3. This CDR3 is built from 14 residues. CDR3 nucleotides: TGTGCCAGCAGCAGGACAGGGGCGAATCAGCCCCAGCATTTT. As protein: CASSRTGANQPQHF.

Only a few counts were recorded for this clone. The V gene is TRBV27, the J gene TRBJ2-2; D ambiguous. The CDR3 sequence is 16 residues long. Germline CDR1 is MNHEY and CDR2 is SMNVEV (reference sequence). Trimming cost V 6 bases and J 2 bases, with 16 bases left between them. CDR3 DNA sequence: TGTGCCAGCAGGAAAACTCTAGGATTAAACACCGGGGAGCTGTTTTTT. It specifies CASRKTLGLNTGELFF.

The chain uses TRBV4-1 and TRBJ2-3, with a tentative D call TRBD2 (6 bases). Germline V gene data show CDR1 as MGHRA and CDR2 as YSYEKL. Trimming removed 5 bases from V and 10 bases from J, with 10 bases in between. The CDR3 extends over 11 amino acids. CDR3 coding DNA: TGCGCCAGCAGCGAGACTAGTGCGCAGTATTTT. It specifies CASSETSAQYF.

The chain joins TRBV29-1 to TRBJ1-4; D not certain. V was trimmed by 2 bases and J by 4 bases, leaving 8 bases between them. The CDR3 contains 13 residues. The germline gives CDR1 SQVTM, CDR2 ANQGSEA. CDR3 amino acids: CSVEWQDNEKLFF. The CDR3 nucleotides read TGCAGCGTTGAATGGCAGGATAATGAAAAACTGTTTTTT.

The V gene is TRBV4-1, the J gene TRBJ2-2; D remains unclear. V shed 1 base and J shed 6 bases, with 12 bases lying between them. In germline, CDR1 is MGHRA, CDR2 YSYEKL. The CDR3 extends over 15 amino acids. The DNA for the CDR3 is TGCGCCAGCAGCCAAGTGAACTTAGCAGCCGGGGAGCTGTTTTTT. Translation gives CASSQVNLAAGELFF.

The rearrangement joins TRBV19 to TRBJ1-1; maybe TRBD1 (5 bases). In germline, CDR1 is LNHDA, CDR2 SQIVND (reference sequence). This CDR3 has 13 residues. V was trimmed by 10 bases and J by 5 bases, leaving 17 bases between them. This CDR3 is CATRLLGRTEAFF. DNA of the CDR3: TGTGCCACACGACTGCTGGGGCGGACTGAAGCTTTCTTT.

This clone has more than one count but fewer than ten. The chain is built from TRBV24-1 and TRBJ1-2; TRBD1 matches 8 bases. From germline, CDR1 is KGHDR and CDR2 SFDVKD. V lost 3 bases to trimming and J lost 6 bases; unmatched junction nucleotides: 8. This CDR3 has 15 amino acids. CDR3 DNA: TGTGCCACCAGTGATCACGGACAGGGCCCCGATGGCTACACCTTC. Its translation: CATSDHGQGPDGYTF.

This chain uses TRBV27 with TRBJ1-5; possible D gene TRBD1, 6 bases. This CDR3 is 15 amino acids long. V was pared by 7 bases and J by 2 bases, with 15 bases between. Germline V lookup: CDR1 MNHEY, CDR2 SMNVEV (reference sequence). Here the CDR3 reads CASKGGSGGNQPQHF. The CDR3 coding sequence is TGTGCCAGCAAGGGGGGGTCGGGGGGCAATCAGCCCCAGCATTTT.

The gene calls are TRBV27 and TRBJ2-7; D might be TRBD1 (5 bases). The CDR3 is made up of 13 amino acids. Germline CDR1 and CDR2: MNHEY and SMNVEV (reference sequence). V was pared by 3 bases and J by 7 bases, with 13 bases between. Here the CDR3 reads CASSFTKGLEQYF. The CDR3 DNA reads as TGTGCCAGCAGTTTTACTAAGGGGTTGGAGCAGTACTTC.

This chain connects TRBV27 to TRBJ1-4, with D uncertain. Trimming left V 3 bases short and J 3 bases short, with 8 bases between. The CDR3 is made up of 14 amino acids. Germline lookup yields CDR1 MNHEY and CDR2 SMNVEV (reference sequence). This CDR3 is CASSFQAANEKLFF. DNA of the CDR3: TGTGCCAGCAGTTTTCAGGCCGCTAATGAAAAACTGTTTTTT.

The J gene is TRBJ1-2, the V gene TRBV6-5, with 9 bases matching TRBD1. This CDR3 has 14 residues. The trim removed 6 bases at V and 4 bases at J, leaving 6 bases unmatched. Germline V gene lookup returns CDR1 MNHEY and CDR2 SVGAGI. As DNA, the CDR3 is TGTGCCAGCAGATTCACAGGGGGCGTCTATGGCTACACCTTC. Translation gives CASRFTGGVYGYTF.

This clone was seen a handful of times. This CDR3 is CASSPGSAEKLFF. For the CDR3, the DNA is TGTGCCAGCAGCCCGGGATCAGCTGAAAAACTGTTTTTT. The V and J genes are TRBV27 and TRBJ1-4; D uncertain. The CDR3 loop spans 13 amino acids. V lost 6 bases and J lost 7, with 12 bases in between. CDR1 is MNHEY and CDR2 is SMNVEV in the germline V gene (reference sequence). Full variable domain (missing parts from reference TRBV27 and TRBJ1-4): EAQVTQNPRYLITVTGKKLTVTCSQNMNHEYMSWYRQDPGLGLRQIYYSMNVEVTDKGDVPEGYKVSRKEKRNFPLILESPSPNQTSLYFCASSPGSAEKLFFGSGTQLSVL.